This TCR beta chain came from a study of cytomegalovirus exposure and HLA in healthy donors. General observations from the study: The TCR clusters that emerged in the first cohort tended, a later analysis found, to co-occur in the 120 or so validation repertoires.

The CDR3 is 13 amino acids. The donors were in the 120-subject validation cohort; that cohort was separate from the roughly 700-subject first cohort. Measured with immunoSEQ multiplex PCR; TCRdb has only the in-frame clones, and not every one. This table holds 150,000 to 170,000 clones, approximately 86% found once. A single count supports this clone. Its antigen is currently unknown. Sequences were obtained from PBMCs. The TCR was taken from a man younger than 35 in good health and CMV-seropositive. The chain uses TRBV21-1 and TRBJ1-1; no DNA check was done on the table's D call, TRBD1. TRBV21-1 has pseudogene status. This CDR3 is CASKGHRGTEAFF. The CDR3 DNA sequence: TGTGCCAGCAAAGGTCACAGGGGAACTGAAGCTTTCTTT.